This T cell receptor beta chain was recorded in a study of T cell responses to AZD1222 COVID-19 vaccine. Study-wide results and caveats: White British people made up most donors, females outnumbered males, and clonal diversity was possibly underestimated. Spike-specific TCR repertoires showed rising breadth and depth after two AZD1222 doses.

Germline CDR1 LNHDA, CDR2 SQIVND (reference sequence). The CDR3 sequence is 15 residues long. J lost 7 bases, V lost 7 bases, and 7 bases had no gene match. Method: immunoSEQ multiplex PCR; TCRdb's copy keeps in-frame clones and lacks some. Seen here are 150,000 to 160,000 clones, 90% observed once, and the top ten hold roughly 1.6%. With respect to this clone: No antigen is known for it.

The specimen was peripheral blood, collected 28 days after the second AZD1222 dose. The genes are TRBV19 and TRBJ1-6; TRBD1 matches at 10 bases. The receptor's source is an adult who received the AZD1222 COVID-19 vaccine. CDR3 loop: CASKITGQGNSPLHF. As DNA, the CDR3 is TGTGCCAGTAAGATAACGGGACAGGGGAATTCACCCCTCCACTTT.